The rows below give T cell receptor beta chains drawn from one sample of a study of human T cells and chemical hapten exposure. TCRdb fed the RACE reads into MiXCR, producing one record per CDR3 protein. The sample yields around 110,000 distinct CDR3 sequences, about 12% seen once. The sequenced sample was whole blood, obtained in connection with sensitization to the hapten diphenylcyclopropenone (DPC). These receptors were taken from a woman aged 45-60 years with alopecia areata. Some clones in this sample may be carry-over from other donors' samples. The CDR3 runs from the conserved cysteine through the conserved F or W. A D gene is named only where the DNA matches it firmly. The size of a clone is reported for some rows only, either as once, few or many, or as a class for expanded clones.

d_call clone_size j_call v_call cdr3_aa cdr3_nt
TRBD1 many TRBJ2-7 TRBV4-3 CASSQVRGTGFYEQYF TGCGCCAGCAGCCAAGTCAGGGGGACAGGGTTCTACGAGCAGTACTTC
. . TRBJ1-6 TRBV10-3 CAISVGSFAPLHF TGTGCCATCAGTGTAGGGTCCTTTGCACCCCTCCACTTT
. many TRBJ2-7 TRBV4-2 CASSQEEGIYEQYF TGTGCCAGCAGCCAAGAAGAGGGGATCTACGAGCAGTACTTC
. . TRBJ1-5 TRBV28 CASHSGSNQPQHF TGTGCCAGCCATAGCGGTAGCAATCAGCCCCAGCATTTT
. . TRBJ1-1 TRBV7-9 CASSPYGGLNTEAFF TGTGCCAGCAGCCCGTACGGTGGGCTGAACACTGAAGCTTTCTTT
. many TRBJ2-6 TRBV28 CASNSGLTGANVLTF TGTGCCAGCAATTCAGGGTTGACTGGGGCCAACGTCCTGACTTTC
. many TRBJ1-3 TRBV7-9 CASSLDYTFSGNTIYF TGTGCCAGCAGCTTAGATTACACCTTCTCTGGAAACACCATATATTTT
. . TRBJ2-1 TRBV5-5 CASSLVGYRIPDNEQFF TGTGCCAGCAGCTTGGTTGGGTACAGGATTCCAGACAATGAGCAGTTCTTC
. few TRBJ2-3 TRBV7-9 CASSLGGRRPDTQYF TGTGCCAGCAGCCTTGGGGGTCGGAGGCCAGATACGCAGTATTTT
. few TRBJ1-6 TRBV4-1 CASSPPEGVGLRSPLHF TGCGCCAGCAGCCCCCCGGAGGGCGTAGGCCTCCGGTCACCCCTCCACTTT
. few TRBJ2-1 TRBV18 CASSFDMYNEQFF TGTGCCAGCTCCTTTGACATGTACAATGAGCAGTTCTTC
. . TRBJ1-6 TRBV11-1 CASSFWALEGSPLHF TGTGCCAGCAGCTTCTGGGCCTTGGAAGGTTCACCCCTCCACTTT
. many TRBJ2-7 TRBV20-1 CSARDPGASDEQYF TGCAGTGCTAGAGACCCAGGGGCCTCGGACGAGCAGTACTTC
. many TRBJ1-5 TRBV20-1 CSGAGGNQPQHF TGCAGTGGGGCAGGGGGCAATCAGCCCCAGCATTTT
. . TRBJ2-7 TRBV6-6 CASSHVGEQYF TGTGCCAGCAGCCACGTGGGGGAGCAGTACTTC
. many TRBJ2-5 TRBV10-1 CASSDQGSQETQYF TGCGCCAGCAGTGACCAGGGGAGTCAAGAGACCCAGTACTTC
. few TRBJ1-6 TRBV6-5 CASSYSTGSGAFYNSPLHF TGTGCCAGCAGTTACTCGACTGGGTCGGGGGCCTTCTATAATTCACCCCTCCACTTT
. many TRBJ2-4 TRBV7-2 CASSLDPGTMNIQYF TGTGCCAGCAGCTTAGACCCGGGTACCATGAACATTCAGTACTTC
. many TRBJ1-2 TRBV29-1 CSVSGDEHGYTF TGCAGCGTTTCTGGGGATGAACATGGCTACACCTTC
. many TRBJ2-7 TRBV2 CASSGGTSPYEQYF TGTGCCAGCAGTGGAGGGACATCCCCCTACGAGCAGTACTTC
TRBD1 many TRBJ1-3 TRBV28 CASSFQGAGNTIYF TGTGCCAGCAGTTTCCAGGGGGCTGGAAACACCATATATTTT
TRBD2 . TRBJ2-4 TRBV7-9 CASSQGGIQYF TGTGCCAGCAGCCAGGGAGGGATTCAGTACTTC
. . TRBJ1-1 TRBV12-3/TRBV12-4 CASSDQFLGDGAFF TGTGCCAGCAGCGATCAGTTTTTGGGGGACGGAGCTTTCTTT
TRBD1 many TRBJ2-6 TRBV10-2 CASSAGGFGANVLTF TGCGCCAGCAGTGCAGGGGGCTTTGGGGCCAACGTCCTGACTTTC
. . TRBJ2-2 TRBV3-1 CASMGGPGELFF TGTGCCAGCATGGGGGGACCCGGGGAGCTGTTTTTT
. many TRBJ2-5 TRBV11-2 CASSLGQAEETQYF TGTGCCAGCAGCTTAGGGCAAGCGGAAGAGACCCAGTACTTC
. . TRBJ2-7 TRBV6-1 CASRNQGIPYEQYF TGTGCCAGCAGGAACCAGGGGATCCCCTACGAGCAGTACTTC
. . TRBJ2-1 TRBV6-5 CASSRGLEVAYNEQFF TGTGCCAGCAGTCGGGGACTGGAAGTGGCCTACAATGAGCAGTTCTTC
. few TRBJ2-2 TRBV9 CASSGPRATGELFF TGTGCCAGCAGCGGTCCGAGGGCTACCGGGGAGCTGTTTTTT
TRBD1 . TRBJ1-5 TRBV27 CASRQGYDQPQHF TGTGCCAGCCGACAGGGTTATGATCAGCCCCAGCATTTT
. . TRBJ1-3 TRBV3-1 CASSTWGSSGNTIYF TGTGCCAGCAGTACATGGGGGAGCTCTGGAAACACCATATATTTT
. . TRBJ2-7 TRBV4-2 CASSPTAYEQYF TGTGCCAGCAGCCCGACGGCCTACGAGCAGTACTTC
. few TRBJ2-3 TRBV28 CASRTRTRGSNTQYF TGTGCCAGCAGGACGCGGACCAGGGGATCAAATACGCAGTATTTT
. . TRBJ2-7 TRBV20-1 CSAAQGFAYEQYF TGCAGTGCTGCTCAGGGCTTCGCCTACGAGCAGTACTTC
. many TRBJ1-1 TRBV20-1 CSARSGSVGSEAFF TGCAGTGCTAGGTCCGGGAGTGTAGGGTCTGAAGCTTTCTTT
TRBD2 . TRBJ2-2 TRBV7-9 CASSLGGLAVNTGELFF TGTGCCAGCAGCTTAGGGGGACTAGCGGTAAACACCGGGGAGCTGTTTTTT
. few TRBJ2-5 TRBV20-1 CSVKGGIQETQYF TGCAGTGTTAAGGGAGGTATCCAAGAGACCCAGTACTTC
TRBD2 few TRBJ2-1 TRBV5-1 CASSSSGAYNEQFF TGCGCCAGCAGCTCCAGCGGGGCGTACAATGAGCAGTTCTTC
. many TRBJ2-1 TRBV11-2 CASSYLPRGNEQFF TGTGCCAGCAGCTACCTGCCTAGGGGAAATGAGCAGTTCTTC
. few TRBJ1-6 TRBV6-5 CASSYSITQPNHSPLHF TGTGCCAGCAGTTACTCGATTACACAGCCAAATCATTCACCCCTCCACTTT
. . TRBJ2-3 TRBV7-8 CASSLDGSRTDTQYF TGTGCCAGCAGCTTAGACGGGAGCAGGACAGATACGCAGTATTTT
. . TRBJ2-1 TRBV19 CASSMLNSYNEQFF TGTGCCAGTAGTATGCTCAACTCCTACAATGAGCAGTTCTTC
. few TRBJ1-5 TRBV2 CASSRGLLTSQPQHF TGTGCCAGCAGTCGGGGACTCCTCACCAGTCAGCCCCAGCATTTT
TRBD1 . TRBJ1-5 TRBV20-1 CSARVGTGPFQPQHF TGCAGTGCTAGAGTCGGGACAGGGCCTTTTCAGCCCCAGCATTTT
. . TRBJ2-4 TRBV29-1 CSVEGPAGIQYF TGCAGCGTTGAAGGCCCAGCGGGCATTCAGTACTTC
. . TRBJ2-3 TRBV7-8 CASTESVSTQYF TGTGCCAGCACGGAATCGGTTTCTACGCAGTATTTT
. many TRBJ2-3 TRBV10-3 CAISDTGLGTDTQYF TGTGCCATCAGTGATACAGGGTTAGGCACAGATACGCAGTATTTT
. few TRBJ2-1 TRBV18 CASSPDDSNNEQFF TGTGCCAGCTCACCGGACGACAGTAACAATGAGCAGTTCTTC
. many TRBJ2-6 TRBV6-1 CASSETRGANVLTF TGTGCCAGCAGTGAAACGAGGGGGGCCAACGTCCTGACTTTC
TRBD2 . TRBJ2-5 TRBV12-3/TRBV12-4 CASSPSGRGYQETQYF TGTGCCAGCAGTCCAAGCGGGAGGGGATATCAAGAGACCCAGTACTTC
. few TRBJ2-2 TRBV4-1 CASSPYLGTGELFF TGCGCCAGCAGCCCGTATCTGGGAACCGGGGAGCTGTTTTTT
. few TRBJ1-5 TRBV12-3/TRBV12-4 CASSPYTYSNQPQHF TGTGCCAGCAGTCCTTACACGTATAGCAATCAGCCCCAGCATTTT
. many TRBJ1-1 TRBV28 CATRRRDTEAFF TGTGCCACCAGGAGGAGGGACACTGAAGCTTTCTTT
. many TRBJ1-1 TRBV28 CASGQGYRDTEAFF TGTGCCAGCGGGCAGGGGTATAGGGACACTGAAGCTTTCTTT
. . TRBJ2-3 TRBV11-2 CASSLTRNTDTQYF TGTGCCAGCAGCTTAACTAGAAACACAGATACGCAGTATTTT